The 17 T cell receptor beta chains listed next were all sequenced from one sample in a study of T cells in Graves' hyperthyroidism and ophthalmopathy. TCR beta CDR3 regions were amplified from RNA transcripts. HTBI primers drove first-round RT-PCR of the TCR CDR3. MiXCR, run by TCRdb on the multiplex PCR reads, gives a single entry per CDR3 protein. The table includes 200,000 to 250,000 distinct CDR3 sequences, under 20% detected once. Sequencing was performed on blood. These receptors all stem from a man aged 45-65 years with Graves' hyperthyroidism.

V is TRBV11-2 and J is TRBJ2-2; D may match TRBD1 or TRBD2 (5 bases each). The length of the CDR3 is 15 residues. V was cut by 1 base and J by 2 bases, with 8 bases left in between. CDR1 is SGHAT and CDR2 is FQNNGV in the germline V gene. The CDR3, as DNA: TGTGCCAGCAGCTTAGCGGGACGAAACACCGGGGAGCTGTTTTTT. Amino acid sequence: CASSLAGRNTGELFF.

This clonotype was seen just once. The chain joins TRBV28 to TRBJ2-5; D not resolved. CDR1 is MDHEN, CDR2 SYDVKM, per germline. V gave up 2 bases and J gave up 7 bases, with 11 bases separating them. There are 13 residues in the CDR3. The DNA of the CDR3 is TGTGCCAGCAGTTTAGGGTCCGATACGACCCAGTACTTC. Protein product: CASSLGSDTTQYF.

There are a few counts of this clonotype. The genes are TRBV20-1 and TRBJ1-6; D is uncertain. Germline V lookup: CDR1 DFQATT, CDR2 SNEGSKA (reference sequence). With 3 bases removed from V and 6 bases from J, the gap between germline ends came to 6 bases. CDR3 length: 12 amino acids. CDR3 region: CSASSGNSPLHF. The CDR3 bases are TGCAGTGCTAGTTCGGGTAATTCACCCCTCCACTTT.

The CDR3 region is CASSIYTGRVGETQYF. In nucleotides, the CDR3 is TGTGCCAGTAGTATTTATACCGGGAGAGTGGGAGAGACCCAGTACTTC. V usage is TRBV19 and J usage is TRBJ2-5; tentatively, D is TRBD2 (6 bases). The CDR3 runs to 16 residues. V dropped 3 bases and J dropped 4 bases, with 18 bases sitting between them. Germline V gene lookup returns CDR1 LNHDA and CDR2 SQIVND (reference sequence).

The V gene is TRBV6-1, the J gene TRBJ2-2; D unclear. The CDR3 sequence is 15 residues long. Germline V lookup: CDR1 MNHNS, CDR2 SASEGT. Trimming removed 6 bases at V and 1 base at J, with 12 bases between. This CDR3 is CASSFTRGNTGELFF. In DNA, the CDR3 is TGTGCCAGCAGCTTCACCCGCGGGAACACCGGGGAGCTGTTTTTT.

This clonotype has at least ten counts. The chain uses TRBV20-1 and TRBJ2-1, with 8 bases identical to TRBD2. The trim removed 2 bases at V and 3 bases at J, leaving 6 bases unmatched. This CDR3 region has 15 residues. Germline V lookup: CDR1 DFQATT, CDR2 SNEGSKA (reference sequence). The DNA for the CDR3 is TGCAGTGCTAGACTGGGGACTAGTTACTACAATGAGCAGTTCTTC. Translating gives CSARLGTSYYNEQFF.

V gene TRBV5-4 combines with J gene TRBJ2-3, with D unclear. Germline-derived CDR1 and CDR2 are SGHNT and YYREEE (reference sequence). The CDR3 runs to 14 residues. Trimming shortened V by 4 bases and J by 6 bases, and 15 bases separated the two germline ends. The CDR3 sequence: CASSPPDSPDTQYF. For the CDR3, the DNA is TGTGCCAGCAGCCCGCCTGACTCCCCTGATACGCAGTATTTT.

The sample holds a few counts of this clonotype. This may be a read error, as it is one base from a much larger clone. The rearrangement joins TRBV2 to TRBJ2-1; D not certain. CDR1 and CDR2 from the germline V gene are SNHLY and FYNNEI. CDR3 length: 11 residues. Trimming shortened V by 6 bases and J by 9 bases, and 9 bases separated the two germline ends. The CDR3 here is CASRANLEQFF. The DNA of the CDR3 is TGTGCCAGCAGGGCGAACCTTGAGCAGTTCTTC.

As DNA, the CDR3 is TGTGCCAGCAGCTTCTCGACAGGGGTTCTCTCTGGGGCCAACGTCCTGACTTTC. It is translated as CASSFSTGVLSGANVLTF. The chain employs TRBV5-6 and TRBJ2-6; 8 positions agree with TRBD1. The CDR3 length is 18 residues. Germline CDR1 SGHDT, CDR2 YYEEEE. V was pared by 2 bases and J by 0 bases, with 7 bases of the junction left unmatched. Combining the CDR3 with reference TRBV5-6 and TRBJ2-6 gives the whole variable domain DAGVTQSPTHLIKTRGQQVTLRCSPKSGHDTVSWYQQALGQGPQFIFQYYEEEERQRGNFPDRFSGHQFPNYSSELNVNALLLGDSALYLCASSFSTGVLSGANVLTFGAGSRLTVL.

The chain carries TRBV11-3 and TRBJ1-2; perhaps TRBD1 as D (5 bases). The germline V gene has CDR1 SGHNT and CDR2 YENEEA. The CDR3 extends over 16 amino acids. V was clipped by 4 bases and J by 3 bases, with 18 bases between them. CDR3 in amino acids: CASSSKQVPGDYGYTF. The CDR3 DNA sequence: TGTGCCAGCAGCTCGAAACAGGTTCCCGGTGACTATGGCTACACCTTC. Filled out from reference TRBV11-3 and TRBJ1-2, the complete variable domain reads EAGVVQSPRYKIIEKKQPVAFWCNPISGHNTLYWYLQNLGQGPELLIRYENEEAVDDSQLPKDRFSAERLKGVDSTLKIQPAELGDSAVYLCASSSKQVPGDYGYTFGSGTRLTVV.

This clonotype was detected ten times or more. This chain joins TRBV6-2 or TRBV6-3 and TRBJ2-2; 10 bases align to TRBD2. CDR1 is MNHEY and CDR2 is SVGEGT in the germline V gene. The CDR3 is 17 amino acids. After removal of 0 bases from V and 2 bases from J, the junction contained 3 bases not matched to a gene. CDR3 sequence: CASSYSSSGGNTGELFF. CDR3 sequence (DNA): TGTGCCAGCAGTTACTCCTCTAGCGGGGGCAACACCGGGGAGCTGTTTTTT.

Ten or more counts support this clonotype. The CDR3 nucleotides read TGTGCCAGCAGTTTGCAGGGGGTTGCAACTAATGAAAAACTGTTTTTT. This sequence encodes CASSLQGVATNEKLFF. The V gene is TRBV28, the J gene TRBJ1-4; 7 nucleotides line up with TRBD1. CDR1 MDHEN and CDR2 SYDVKM come from the germline V gene. The junction had 4 bases not matched to a gene; V was cut back by 3 bases and J by 0 bases. CDR3 length: 16 amino acids.

This clonotype was seen only a few times. Here the CDR3 reads CASSVGTGWTGELFF. CDR3 in DNA: TGCGCCAGCAGCGTCGGGACAGGGTGGACCGGGGAGCTGTTTTTT. This chain links TRBV5-1 with TRBJ2-2; TRBD1 aligns across 9 bases. V was pared by 4 bases and J by 5 bases, with 6 bases of the junction left unmatched. This CDR3 has 15 amino acids. Germline V CDR1 and CDR2: SGHRS, YFSETQ. The full variable domain, in which reference TRBV5-1 and TRBJ2-2 provide the parts outside the CDR3, is KAGVTQTPRYLIKTRGQQVTLSCSPISGHRSVSWYQQTPGQGLQFLFEYFSETQRNKGNFPGRFSGRQFSNSRSEMNVSTLELGDSALYLCASSVGTGWTGELFFGEGSRLTVL.

The chain employs TRBV12-3 or TRBV12-4 and TRBJ2-3, with 9 positions matching TRBD1. The CDR3 runs to 14 residues. With 7 bases clipped from V and 3 bases from J, the junction kept 5 bases outside the gene matches. CDR3 protein: CASNTGQGTDTQYF. The DNA of the CDR3 is TGTGCCAGCAATACGGGACAGGGAACAGATACGCAGTATTTT.

This clonotype was picked up many times. The chain has TRBV7-9 and TRBJ1-2; 9 nucleotides align to TRBD1. J gave up 4 bases and V 5 bases, and 5 bases lay outside the gene matches. This CDR3 region has 14 residues. CDR1 and CDR2 (germline): SEHNR, FQNEAQ (reference sequence). The DNA of the CDR3 is TGTGCCAGCAGCCGGACAGGGGAGGTCTATGGCTACACCTTC. Translating gives CASSRTGEVYGYTF.

This clonotype was seen many times. V usage is TRBV7-2 and J usage is TRBJ1-1; 7 nucleotides agree with TRBD1. CDR3 length equals 15 residues. The junction had 7 bases not matched to a gene; V was cut back by 5 bases and J by 1 base. Germline V CDR1 and CDR2: SGHTA, FQGNSA. CDR3 in amino acids: CASSNRQGRNTEAFF. CDR3 DNA sequence: TGTGCCAGCAGCAACAGACAGGGTCGGAACACTGAAGCTTTCTTT.

V usage is TRBV25-1 and J usage is TRBJ2-1, with 15 bases identical to TRBD2. This CDR3 has 16 residues. With 3 bases clipped from V and 7 bases from J, the junction kept 4 bases outside the gene matches. Per germline, CDR1 MGHDK and CDR2 SYGVNS. Written as DNA, the CDR3 is TGTGCCAGCAGTGACGGGACTAGCGGGAGGATAAATGAGCAGTTCTTC. Residues: CASSDGTSGRINEQFF.